The 32 T cell receptor beta chains reported below all come from one sample, sequenced in a study of T-cell memory formation after mild COVID-19. TCRdb reprocessed the 5' RACE reads with MiXCR, giving one entry per CDR3 protein. This sample has roughly 250,000 distinct CDR3 sequences; about a sixth occur once, and the top ten carry around a fifth. The sample comprised PBMCs or a T cell subset sorted from them (not recorded which). These receptors were obtained from a man aged 18 to 29 who had mild COVID-19 (a few samples of this study predate the infection). Cell type and time point are not known.

V and J are TRBV4-2 and TRBJ2-5; 12 bases match TRBD2. Germline lookup yields CDR1 LGHNA and CDR2 YNFKEQ. With V trimmed by 1 base and J by 4 bases, 7 bases remained unmatched. The CDR3 length is 17 residues. CDR3 sequence: CASSQGASGGARETQYF. The CDR3 DNA follows: TGTGCCAGCAGCCAAGGGGCTAGCGGGGGGGCGAGAGAGACCCAGTACTTC.

This clonotype turned up a few times. This chain links TRBV6-2 or TRBV6-3 with TRBJ1-2; 7 bases line up with TRBD1. The germline CDR1 and CDR2 sequences are MNHEY and SVGEGT. This CDR3 contains 17 residues. Losses at the gene ends were 0 bases for V and 3 bases for J; bases not matched to a gene: 10. The CDR3 spells CASSYSSGTAKYYGYTF. The CDR3, as DNA: TGTGCCAGCAGTTACTCTTCGGGGACAGCGAAATACTATGGCTACACCTTC.

This clonotype was recorded many times. V gene TRBV7-6 combines with J gene TRBJ1-1; D gene unclear. This CDR3 has 13 residues. Germline V gene data show CDR1 as SGHVS and CDR2 as FNYEAQ. Trimming stripped 5 bases from V and 3 bases from J, with 10 bases between. The CDR3 DNA follows: TGTGCCAGCAGCCTAGGAACCGACACTGAAGCTTTCTTT. Its protein product is CASSLGTDTEAFF.

This clonotype turned up a few times. The rearrangement uses TRBV6-2 or TRBV6-3 and TRBJ2-1; TRBD2 agrees at 7 bases. The CDR3 has 18 amino acids. CDR1 is MNHEY, CDR2 SVGEGT, per germline. Unmatched junction bases numbered 10, after V lost 2 bases and J lost 0 bases. The CDR3 DNA follows: TGTGCCAGCAGTTACGGGTGGACTAGTCCGCGCTCCTACAATGAGCAGTTCTTC. This sequence encodes CASSYGWTSPRSYNEQFF.

This clonotype occurred a few times. The chain carries TRBV5-1 and TRBJ2-7; possible D gene TRBD2, 5 bases. V lost 3 bases to trimming and J lost 5 bases, with 18 bases between them. The germline gives CDR1 SGHRS, CDR2 YFSETQ. There are 15 residues in the CDR3. The CDR3 coding sequence is TGCGCCAGCAGCTCGACTCTAGGGAGAGGACACGAGCAGTACTTC. This sequence encodes CASSSTLGRGHEQYF.

The chain links TRBV6-4 to TRBJ1-1; D remains ambiguous. The CDR3 sequence is 14 residues long. Germline-derived CDR1 and CDR2 are MRHNA and SNTAGT. V dropped 3 bases and J dropped 2 bases, with 10 bases sitting between them. CDR3 nucleotides: TGTGCCAGCAGTGAGGCGGGTCCCAACACTGAAGCTTTCTTT. This gives the protein CASSEAGPNTEAFF.

This clonotype was counted between two and nine times. The gene calls are TRBV9 and TRBJ2-7; no firm D call. Germline CDR1 reads SGDLS; CDR2 reads YYNGEE. The germline V and J ends were trimmed by 4 bases and 7 bases, with 15 bases remaining between them. The CDR3 sequence is 13 residues long. CDR3 sequence: CASSPPSTREQYF. The CDR3 DNA reads TGTGCCAGCAGCCCCCCATCCACCCGGGAGCAGTACTTC.

The chain links TRBV7-2 to TRBJ2-3, with 8 positions matching TRBD2. Unmatched junction bases numbered 6, after V lost 3 bases and J lost 1 base. The CDR3 totals 16 residues. Germline CDR1 reads SGHTA; CDR2 reads FQGNSA. CDR3 in amino acids: CASSFGAGGRTDTQYF. CDR3 coding DNA: TGTGCCAGCAGCTTCGGTGCGGGGGGACGCACAGATACGCAGTATTTT.

This clonotype occurred many times. V is TRBV7-2 and J is TRBJ2-7; 11 bases are shared with TRBD1. Germline trimming cut 4 bases from V and 4 bases from J; bases unmatched to any gene: 3. The CDR3 runs to 14 residues. Looked up from germline, CDR1 is SGHTA and CDR2 is FQGNSA. CDR3 loop: CASSSGQGAYEQYF. CDR3 in DNA: TGTGCCAGCAGCTCCGGACAGGGGGCTTACGAGCAGTACTTC.

The chain couples TRBV4-1 to TRBJ2-7, with D perhaps matching TRBD1 or TRBD2 (5 bases each). Germline CDR1 reads MGHRA; CDR2 reads YSYEKL. V was trimmed by 0 bases and J by 6 bases, leaving 12 bases between them. The CDR3 has 14 residues. The CDR3 DNA is TGCGCCAGCAGCCAAGATCAGGGACCGGGCGAGCAGTACGTC. It encodes CASSQDQGPGEQYV.

This clonotype was counted between two and nine times. V gene TRBV7-9 combines with J gene TRBJ2-7; D gene unclear. With 4 bases removed from V and 3 bases from J, the gap between germline ends came to 10 bases. Germline loops: CDR1 SEHNR, CDR2 FQNEAQ (reference sequence). The CDR3 is 13 amino acids. The CDR3 loop reads CASSSLEDYEQYV. Written as DNA, the CDR3 is TGTGCCAGCAGCTCCCTTGAGGACTACGAGCAGTACGTC.

The gene calls are TRBV12-3 or TRBV12-4 and TRBJ2-5, with D unresolved. Trimming pared 3 bases from V and 4 bases from J, leaving 9 bases between. This CDR3 has 13 amino acids. The CDR3 DNA reads TGTGCCAGCAGTTTCGGTGGGTCAGAGACCCAGTACTTC. This encodes CASSFGGSETQYF.

This clonotype was counted between two and nine times. This chain's CDR3 is CASSSSTVNEQFF. CDR3 nucleotides: TGTGCCAGCAGTTCGAGTACCGTCAATGAGCAGTTCTTC. The chain carries TRBV7-9 and TRBJ2-1; the D is unclear. The length of the CDR3 is 13 residues. Germline V gives CDR1 SEHNR, CDR2 FQNEAQ (reference sequence). Between the trimmed V and J ends, which lost 6 bases and 6 bases, there was a span of 12 bases.

This clonotype was seen a handful of times. The rearrangement links TRBV12-3 or TRBV12-4 to TRBJ1-2; a possible D gene is TRBD1 (5 bases). CDR3 length: 15 residues. V was clipped by 4 bases and J by 0 bases, with 12 bases between them. CDR3 sequence reads: CASSSRPTANYGYTF. For the CDR3, the DNA is TGTGCCAGCAGTTCACGACCGACAGCTAACTATGGCTACACCTTC.

This sequence joins TRBV27 and TRBJ2-1; 13 bases match TRBD2. CDR3 length: 15 amino acids. The germline V gene has CDR1 MNHEY and CDR2 SMNVEV (reference sequence). V shed 6 bases, J shed 10 bases, and the junction held 9 bases outside the gene matches. The CDR3 protein is CASRPTAGLAGEQFF. The CDR3 nucleotides are TGTGCCAGCAGACCTACCGCGGGACTAGCGGGGGAGCAGTTCTTC.

The V and J genes are TRBV7-9 and TRBJ2-3; 11 bases are shared with TRBD2. Germline V CDR1 and CDR2: SEHNR, FQNEAQ (reference sequence). This CDR3 is built from 17 residues. Losses at the gene ends were 5 bases for V and 2 bases for J; bases not matched to a gene: 9. CDR3 in amino acids: CASSAGTSGKITDTQYF. The CDR3 nucleotides read TGTGCCAGCAGCGCAGGGACTAGCGGTAAAATCACAGATACGCAGTATTTT.

This clonotype was recorded a few times. This chain joins TRBV20-1 and TRBJ2-2; 7 bases agree with TRBD2. This CDR3 has 14 residues. Germline V gene data show CDR1 as DFQATT and CDR2 as SNEGSKA (reference sequence). Losses at the gene ends were 5 bases for V and 0 bases for J; bases not matched to a gene: 3. CDR3 nucleotide sequence: TGCAGTGCTCTAGCGGAGACGAACACCGGGGAGCTGTTTTTT. Amino acid sequence: CSALAETNTGELFF.

The chain couples TRBV29-1 to TRBJ1-5, with TRBD1 identical over 7 bases. The CDR3 sequence is 14 residues long. Losses at the gene ends were 0 bases for V and 4 bases for J; bases not matched to a gene: 3. Germline V gene lookup returns CDR1 SQVTM and CDR2 ANQGSEA. The CDR3: CSVEDPDRNQPQHF. In DNA form, the CDR3 reads TGCAGCGTTGAAGATCCGGACAGGAATCAGCCCCAGCATTTT.

This chain connects TRBV14 to TRBJ2-3, with 11 bases aligning to TRBD1. The CDR3 length is 14 residues. Losses at the gene ends were 5 bases for V and 5 bases for J; bases not matched to a gene: 3. Germline CDR1 is SGHDN and CDR2 is FVKESK. CDR3 region: CASSRTGGGDTQYF. CDR3 nucleotide sequence: TGTGCCAGCAGCAGGACAGGGGGCGGAGATACGCAGTATTTT.

The gene calls are TRBV7-9 and TRBJ1-2; 9 bases are a match to TRBD1. Germline V gene sequence: CDR1 SEHNR, CDR2 FQNEAQ (reference sequence). J was trimmed by 8 bases and V by 0 bases; bases with no gene match: 19. The CDR3 loop spans 19 amino acids. For the CDR3, the DNA is TGTGCCAGCAGCTTAGCGGTTGGGACAGGGATCCTGGACAACTCGGGCTACACCTTC. This codes for CASSLAVGTGILDNSGYTF.

This clonotype was seen more than once but under ten times. The J gene is TRBJ2-3, the V gene TRBV7-2, with 7 bases that match TRBD2. The CDR3 has 15 amino acids. Trimming cost V 7 bases and J 1 base; bases outside gene matches: 8. Germline loops: CDR1 SGHTA, CDR2 FQGNSA. The DNA of the CDR3 is TGTGCCAGCACGCGATTGGGGGGGGGCACAGATACGCAGTATTTT. Its translation is CASTRLGGGTDTQYF.

This clonotype is a singleton in its sample. The rearrangement joins TRBV4-3 to TRBJ1-6; weak D call: TRBD1 (5 bases). The CDR3 consists of 14 residues. V lost 0 bases to trimming and J lost 7 bases, with 7 bases between them. The germline V gene has CDR1 LGHNA and CDR2 YSLEER. The CDR3 here is CASSQDRGNSPLHF. The CDR3, as DNA: TGCGCCAGCAGCCAAGATCGGGGGAATTCACCCCTCCACTTT.

This clonotype appeared a few times. This sequence joins TRBV6-5 and TRBJ1-1; D unclear. Trimming stripped 0 bases from V and 0 bases from J, with 5 bases between. The CDR3 extends over 14 amino acids. From germline, CDR1 is MNHEY and CDR2 SVGAGI. CDR3 sequence reads: CASSYSGVNTEAFF. CDR3 nucleotides: TGTGCCAGCAGTTACTCTGGCGTGAACACTGAAGCTTTCTTT.

The CDR3 coding sequence is TGTGCCAGCAGCTTTACAGGGGACTCAAGAGGGGCTTTCTTT. It yields the protein CASSFTGDSRGAFF. The chain employs TRBV7-9 and TRBJ1-1; 7 bases are a match to TRBD1. Germline CDR1 and CDR2: SEHNR and FQNEAQ (reference sequence). V trimming: 3 bases; J trimming: 11 bases; junction bases outside the gene matches: 12. The length of the CDR3 is 14 residues.

J is TRBJ2-5 and V is TRBV24-1; TRBD1 matches at 7 bases. V gave up 3 bases and J gave up 4 bases; unmatched junction bases: 10. The germline gives CDR1 KGHDR, CDR2 SFDVKD. The CDR3 has 16 residues. The CDR3 loop is CATSDPTGLFGETQYF. CDR3 coding DNA: TGTGCCACCAGTGATCCGACAGGGCTGTTTGGAGAGACCCAGTACTTC.

This chain connects TRBV4-3 to TRBJ1-5; TRBD1 might be the D (5 bases). CDR1 and CDR2 (germline): LGHNA, YSLEER. The V end was cut by 0 bases, the J end by 3 bases, with 12 bases between. This CDR3 spans 16 amino acids. The CDR3 DNA sequence: TGCGCCAGCAGCCAAGATTGGGGCAGGCCCAATCAGCCCCAGCATTTT. Translation gives CASSQDWGRPNQPQHF.

The rearrangement links TRBV5-1 to TRBJ2-7; D gene uncertain. V was shortened by 1 base and J by 5 bases, with 19 bases between the two germline ends. This CDR3 contains 16 residues. The germline CDR1 and CDR2 sequences are SGHRS and YFSETQ. CDR3: CASSLKRSLDTNEQYF. CDR3 nucleotides: TGCGCCAGCAGCTTGAAGAGGAGTCTGGATACGAACGAGCAGTACTTC.

There are a few counts of this clonotype. The rearrangement uses TRBV13 and TRBJ2-3; the D gene could be TRBD1 or TRBD2 (5 bases each). Germline V lookup: CDR1 PRHDT, CDR2 FYEKMQ (reference sequence). V lost 0 bases to trimming and J lost 1 base, with 20 bases between them. The CDR3 spans 19 residues. The CDR3 region has the DNA TGTGCCAGCAGCTTAGGCTACGGGGACCGTGAGGTCGGCACAGATACGCAGTATTTT. It encodes CASSLGYGDREVGTDTQYF.

This rearrangement joins TRBV9 to TRBJ2-5; a weak D match, TRBD2 (6 bases). V was clipped by 4 bases and J by 2 bases, with 36 bases between them. The CDR3 extends over 22 amino acids. Germline CDR1 is SGDLS and CDR2 is YYNGEE. CDR3 coding DNA: TGTGCCAGCAGCCCTGGGCGCATGATAGCGGCTCCAACCCTCCCCGCGCAAGAGACCCAGTACTTC. Protein sequence: CASSPGRMIAAPTLPAQETQYF.

J is TRBJ1-1 and V is TRBV29-1; D gene uncertain. The CDR3 has 14 residues. The germline V gene encodes CDR1 SQVTM and CDR2 ANQGSEA. V lost 4 bases and J 3 bases, leaving 15 bases between the germline ends. Written as DNA, the CDR3 is TGCAGCGTTGTACCTGGGGTCAGCTACACTGAAGCTTTCTTT. Translation: CSVVPGVSYTEAFF.

The chain couples TRBV5-1 to TRBJ2-1; D call uncertain. The CDR3 runs 15 residues. With 0 bases removed from V and 2 bases from J, the gap between germline ends came to 9 bases. Germline V gives CDR1 SGHRS, CDR2 YFSETQ. The CDR3 region has the DNA TGCGCCAGCAGCTTGGGGCAGGCAACCTACAATGAGCAGTTCTTC. Protein: CASSLGQATYNEQFF.

This clonotype has a count of ten or more. The V and J genes are TRBV4-3 and TRBJ2-7, with D possibly being TRBD2 (5 bases). CDR3 length: 18 residues. The germline V and J ends were trimmed by 8 bases and 4 bases, with 30 bases remaining between them. From germline, CDR1 is LGHNA and CDR2 YSLEER. CDR3 nucleotides: TGCGCCAGCCAGCCAAGGGCGGAGCGGCCCCCTAATTATTACGAGCAGTACGTC. Translation gives CASQPRAERPPNYYEQYV.